What follows are 27 T cell receptor beta chains derived from one specimen sequenced in a study of blood T cell repertoires in COVID-19. Here immunoSEQ multiplex PCR was the method, and the copy in TCRdb shows in-frame clones only, minus some. Of approximately 250,000 clones in the sample, approximately 80% are singletons; the top ten hold more than 6%. The sequenced material came from peripheral blood. These receptors came from a woman in her fifties or sixties with active or convalescent COVID-19.

The chain combines TRBV5-1 with TRBJ1-1, with D perhaps matching TRBD1 (6 bases). This CDR3 has 15 amino acids. Per germline, CDR1 SGHRS and CDR2 YFSETQ. The ends were cut back, 4 bases at V and 1 base at J, with 14 bases in the middle. CDR3 bases: TGCGCCAGCAGCGCGCAGGGGACACAGAACACTGAAGCTTTCTTT. It translates to CASSAQGTQNTEAFF.

This rearrangement joins TRBV11-2 to TRBJ1-4, with D unresolved. This CDR3 is built from 11 residues. Germline V gene data show CDR1 as SGHAT and CDR2 as FQNNGV. Trimming shortened V by 5 bases and J by 4 bases, and 2 bases separated the two germline ends. This CDR3 reads CASSHNEKLFF. The CDR3 bases are TGTGCCAGCAGCCATAATGAAAAACTGTTTTTT.

This clone has just one count. The V call is TRBV28, the J call TRBJ2-2; 7 bases align to TRBD1. This CDR3 contains 16 residues. CDR1 and CDR2 (germline): MDHEN, SYDVKM. Unmatched junction bases numbered 6, after V lost 4 bases and J lost 1 base. This CDR3 reads CASSSGTALNTGELFF. The CDR3 bases are TGTGCCAGCAGTTCCGGGACAGCCTTGAACACCGGGGAGCTGTTTTTT.

This clone turned up a few times. The chain combines TRBV5-1 with TRBJ2-3, with TRBD2 identical over 10 bases. Germline-derived CDR1 and CDR2 are SGHRS and YFSETQ. The CDR3 has 18 amino acids. The J segment lost 4 bases and the V segment lost 2 bases, leaving 13 bases of the junction unmatched. The DNA of the CDR3 is TGCGCCAGCAGCTTTTCCCCGGCTAGCGGGGGAATACCAGATACGCAGTATTTT. Translated, it gives CASSFSPASGGIPDTQYF.

The CDR3 protein is CASSLVSGVGRTEAFF. The CDR3 nucleotides read TGTGCCAGCAGCCTCGTCTCAGGGGTGGGGCGAACTGAAGCTTTCTTT. The rearrangement links TRBV21-1 to TRBJ1-1; no check of the table's D call, TRBD1, against the DNA was made. TRBV21-1 is a pseudogene locus. This CDR3 contains 16 residues.

This clone has only a few counts. This chain uses TRBV6-5 with TRBJ2-7, with TRBD2 matching over 9 bases. Per germline, CDR1 MNHEY and CDR2 SVGAGI. The CDR3 runs to 15 residues. V lost 5 bases, J lost 6 bases, and 11 bases stayed unmatched. The CDR3 protein is CASSISGRFLGEQYF. In DNA form, the CDR3 reads TGTGCCAGCAGTATTAGCGGGAGATTTTTGGGCGAGCAGTACTTC.

CDR3 coding DNA: TGTGCCAGTAGTCTTCGGTACAGAAACTATGGCTACACCTTC. This encodes CASSLRYRNYGYTF. This chain connects TRBV19 to TRBJ1-2; D unclear. In germline, CDR1 is LNHDA, CDR2 SQIVND (reference sequence). The length of the CDR3 is 14 residues. Between the trimmed V and J ends, which lost 5 bases and 2 bases, there was a span of 12 bases.

The chain is built from TRBV12-5 and TRBJ1-5; the D gene is possibly TRBD1 (6 bases). V was pared by 6 bases and J by 3 bases, with 12 bases between. Germline CDR1 is LGHNT and CDR2 is FRNRAP. The CDR3 is 14 residues long. The CDR3 spells CASGQGQSNQPQHF. The CDR3 coding sequence is TGTGCTAGTGGCCAAGGACAGTCCAATCAGCCCCAGCATTTT.

This clone was observed a handful of times. The genes are TRBV12-5 and TRBJ1-1; possibly TRBD1 for D (5 bases). V was shortened by 7 bases and J by 4 bases, with 16 bases between the two germline ends. This CDR3 contains 14 residues. The germline CDR1 and CDR2 sequences are LGHNT and FRNRAP. Written as DNA, the CDR3 is TGTGCTAGTGACCGAGGACAAACCATCACTGAAGCTTTCTTT. It is translated as CASDRGQTITEAFF.

This chain links TRBV29-1 with TRBJ1-2; TRBD1 aligns across 9 bases. After removal of 3 bases from V and 8 bases from J, the junction contained 7 bases not matched to a gene. Germline V CDR1 and CDR2: SQVTM, ANQGSEA. This CDR3 spans 13 amino acids. The DNA of the CDR3 is TGCAGCGTTGAGAAGGACAGGGGCAAAGGCTACACCTTC. This encodes CSVEKDRGKGYTF.

The rearrangement links TRBV19 to TRBJ2-7, with TRBD1 matching 9 bases. The ends lost 3 bases at V and 4 bases at J; junction bases unmatched: 16. From germline, CDR1 is LNHDA and CDR2 SQIVND (reference sequence). CDR3 length: 18 residues. CDR3 protein: CASSIRGTGSARGYEQYF. CDR3 bases: TGTGCCAGTAGTATTAGGGGGACAGGGTCTGCGAGGGGTTACGAGCAGTACTTC.

The gene calls are TRBV10-3 and TRBJ2-1; 10 bases fit TRBD2. There are 14 residues in the CDR3. Losses at the gene ends were 8 bases for V and 4 bases for J; bases not matched to a gene: 5. Per the germline V gene, CDR1 is ENHRY and CDR2 is SYGVKD. Written as DNA, the CDR3 is TGTGCCATCTCAGGGACTAGCGATTACAATGAGCAGTTCTTC. It encodes CAISGTSDYNEQFF.

This clone was seen only once. The chain links TRBV19 to TRBJ2-7; 11 bases map to TRBD2. Per the germline V gene, CDR1 is LNHDA and CDR2 is SQIVND (reference sequence). CDR3 length: 15 amino acids. The V gene end was trimmed by 6 bases and the J gene end by 3 bases; junction bases not matched to a gene: 7. CDR3 nucleotides: TGTGCCAGTAGCCATATAGCGGGAGGGGACTACGAGCAGTACTTC. Its translation is CASSHIAGGDYEQYF.

This clone came up once. The V and J genes are TRBV2 and TRBJ1-3; D possibly corresponds to TRBD1 (5 bases). Trimming took off 6 bases at V and 0 bases at J, with 9 bases between the two ends. In germline, CDR1 is SNHLY, CDR2 FYNNEI. The CDR3 totals 14 residues. The DNA for the CDR3 is TGTGCCAGCAGACAGGCCGTCTCTGGAAACACCATATATTTT. This encodes CASRQAVSGNTIYF.

J is TRBJ2-2 and V is TRBV7-9; 13 bases map to TRBD2. Germline assignment: CDR1 SEHNR and CDR2 FQNEAQ (reference sequence). The V and J ends lost 5 bases and 7 bases, in that order; junction bases with no gene match: 10. The CDR3 covers 17 residues. CDR3 coding DNA: TGTGCCAGCAGCCCTACTACTAGCGGGGGGGCCTTCGGGGAGCTGTTTTTT. It specifies CASSPTTSGGAFGELFF.

The V and J genes are TRBV5-1 and TRBJ2-3; tentative D call: TRBD1 (5 bases). Per germline, CDR1 SGHRS and CDR2 YFSETQ. The V and J ends lost 4 bases and 0 bases respectively, with 9 bases between them. The CDR3 is 14 amino acids. CDR3 nucleotides: TGCGCCAGCAGCACGACAGCTAGCACAGATACGCAGTATTTT. This codes for CASSTTASTDTQYF.

The V gene is TRBV5-1, the J gene TRBJ2-3; 9 nucleotides line up with TRBD1. The CDR3 extends over 15 amino acids. Germline CDR1 is SGHRS and CDR2 is YFSETQ. V lost 2 bases, J lost 3 bases, and 4 bases stayed unmatched. The CDR3 DNA reads as TGCGCCAGCAGCTTACAGGGGGCGCGGACAGATACGCAGTATTTT. It is translated as CASSLQGARTDTQYF.

Written as DNA, the CDR3 is TGTGCCAGCAGGGGGGACTTTGTACTCCAGCCCCAGCATTTT. Its translation: CASRGDFVLQPQHF. The rearrangement uses TRBV2 and TRBJ1-5, with D maybe TRBD1 (5 bases). The CDR3 covers 14 residues. V lost 6 bases and J lost 7, with 16 bases in between. Germline V CDR1 and CDR2: SNHLY, FYNNEI.

The CDR3 spells CASSQEGTRAGEQFF. CDR3 DNA sequence: TGTGCCAGCAGCCAAGAGGGAACGCGGGCGGGTGAGCAGTTCTTC. The V gene is TRBV4-2, the J gene TRBJ2-1; tentatively, D is TRBD2 (5 bases). With 0 bases removed from V and 9 bases from J, the gap between germline ends came to 15 bases. The germline gives CDR1 LGHNA, CDR2 YNFKEQ. CDR3 length: 15 amino acids.

This clone was seen more than once but under ten times. The chain links TRBV10-3 to TRBJ2-5; TRBD1 aligns across 8 bases. After removal of 0 bases from V and 5 bases from J, the junction contained 8 bases not matched to a gene. CDR3 length: 16 amino acids. Looked up from germline, CDR1 is ENHRY and CDR2 is SYGVKD. This CDR3 is CAISESSNRGRETQYF. CDR3 in DNA: TGTGCCATCAGTGAGTCGTCAAACAGGGGGAGGGAGACCCAGTACTTC.

This chain uses TRBV6-5 with TRBJ1-1, with 7 positions matching TRBD1. The V segment lost 5 bases and the J segment 11 bases; nucleotides outside the gene matches: 11. Germline-derived CDR1 and CDR2 are MNHEY and SVGAGI. The length of the CDR3 is 13 residues. CDR3 nucleotide sequence: TGTGCCAGCAGTCCCGGCAGGGGGAGTCTGGCTTTCTTT. It encodes CASSPGRGSLAFF.

This rearrangement joins TRBV21-1 to TRBJ2-7; the D segment call TRBD1 is taken from the table without a DNA check. TRBV21-1 is a pseudogene. CDR3 length: 14 residues. CDR3: CASSAATGTREQYV. The CDR3 nucleotides are TGTGCCAGCAGCGCCGCGACAGGGACGAGGGAGCAGTACGTC.

V usage is TRBV5-1 and J usage is TRBJ2-3; TRBD1 is a possible D gene (5 bases). CDR3 length equals 15 residues. Germline V CDR1 and CDR2: SGHRS, YFSETQ. Trimming took 0 bases from V and 2 from J, leaving 10 bases between them. The CDR3 DNA reads as TGCGCCAGCAGCTTGGTCCAGGGTATCACAGATACGCAGTATTTT. Its protein product is CASSLVQGITDTQYF.

The chain carries TRBV5-1 and TRBJ2-3, with a tentative D call TRBD2 (6 bases). Trimming removed 4 bases at V and 6 bases at J, with 18 bases between. This CDR3 is 15 amino acids long. The germline CDR1 and CDR2 sequences are SGHRS and YFSETQ. CDR3 sequence: CASSQFGRGVDTQYF. DNA for the CDR3: TGCGCCAGCAGCCAGTTCGGGAGAGGGGTGGATACGCAGTATTTT.

The genes are TRBV25-1 and TRBJ2-3, with 11 bases fitting TRBD2. This CDR3 has 17 amino acids. V shed 3 bases and J 1 base; nucleotides not matched to a gene: 6. Germline assignment: CDR1 MGHDK and CDR2 SYGVNS. The CDR3 DNA follows: TGTGCCAGCAGTGAGCTAGCGGGGGGACTCCGCACAGATACGCAGTATTTT. It yields the protein CASSELAGGLRTDTQYF.

This clone occurred a few times. CDR3 loop: CASSLDPGYGYTF. In DNA, the CDR3 is TGTGCCAGCAGCTTGGATCCCGGCTATGGCTACACCTTC. V usage is TRBV5-4 and J usage is TRBJ1-2; D is ambiguous. CDR1 is SGHNT, CDR2 YYREEE, per germline (reference sequence). With 0 bases removed from V and 4 bases from J, the gap between germline ends came to 7 bases. CDR3 length: 13 residues.

This sequence joins TRBV7-8 and TRBJ1-3; 7 positions match TRBD1. Germline CDR1 is SGHVS and CDR2 is FQNEAQ. The CDR3 sequence is 16 residues long. The trim removed 5 bases at V and 3 bases at J, leaving 10 bases unmatched. Here the CDR3 DNA reads TGTGCCAGCAGCATAACAGCTACAGGGGTTGGAAACACCATATATTTT. Its translation: CASSITATGVGNTIYF.